This T cell receptor (beta chain) was profiled in a study of beta chain features in type 1 diabetes. The overall study: Examination spanned around 110 million sorted cells from all samples.

General observations from the study: Shorter templates might be favored by PCR, and equally so in patients and in controls. Compared with healthy donors, patients appeared to share more similar naive, central memory and regulatory TCRB repertoires.

As concerns this clone: Its target is not known.

V dropped 0 bases and J dropped 2; count of bases not matched to a gene: 1. The CDR3 runs to 15 residues. The germline gives CDR1 SGHRS, CDR2 YFSETQ. Purity above 95% was achieved in all sorted populations. Since all of the isolated RNA was reverse transcribed, expressed TCRB transcripts were what got sequenced. Repertoires were generated with immunoSEQ multiplex PCR, while TCRdb's copy carries only in-frame clones and drops some. The profile shows roughly 240,000 clones, 13% to 15% of them singletons. The rearrangement links TRBV5-1 to TRBJ2-5; 10 positions agree with TRBD2. The source of this sequence is a woman in her forties in good health. The sequencing sample was made of naive CD4+ T cells from blood. This CDR3 is CASSLGTSGQETQYF. The CDR3, as DNA: TGCGCCAGCAGCTTGGGGACTAGCGGTCAAGAGACCCAGTACTTC.